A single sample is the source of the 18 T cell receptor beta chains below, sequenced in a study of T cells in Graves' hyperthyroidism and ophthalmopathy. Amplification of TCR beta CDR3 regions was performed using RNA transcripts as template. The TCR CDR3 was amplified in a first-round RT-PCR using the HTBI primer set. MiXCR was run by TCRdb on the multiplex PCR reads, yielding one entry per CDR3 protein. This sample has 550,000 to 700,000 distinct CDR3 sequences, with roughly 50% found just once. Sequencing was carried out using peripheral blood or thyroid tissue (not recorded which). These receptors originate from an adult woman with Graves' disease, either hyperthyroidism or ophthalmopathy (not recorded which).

In DNA form, the CDR3 reads TGCGCCAGCCCGAAGGACGTTTGGCCGGAGTTTGCCCAGTACTTC. It translates to CASPKDVWPEFAQYF. This chain joins TRBV10-1 and TRBJ2-5; no firm D call. CDR1 is WNHNN and CDR2 is SYGVQD in the germline V gene (reference sequence). V was clipped by 8 bases and J by 9 bases, with 25 bases between them. There are 15 residues in the CDR3.

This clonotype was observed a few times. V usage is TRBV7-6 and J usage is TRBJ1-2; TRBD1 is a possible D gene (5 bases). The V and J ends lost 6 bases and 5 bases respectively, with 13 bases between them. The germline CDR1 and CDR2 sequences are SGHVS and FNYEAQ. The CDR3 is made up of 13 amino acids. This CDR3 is CASSSLGVYGYTF. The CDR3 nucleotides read TGTGCCAGCAGTTCGCTGGGGGTTTATGGCTACACCTTC.

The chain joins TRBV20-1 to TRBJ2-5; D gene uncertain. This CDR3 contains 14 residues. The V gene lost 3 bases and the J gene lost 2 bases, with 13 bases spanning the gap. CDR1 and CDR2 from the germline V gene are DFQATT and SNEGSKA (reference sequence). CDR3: CSASRLGEQETQYF. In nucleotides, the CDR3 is TGCAGTGCTAGTAGGCTTGGGGAACAAGAGACCCAGTACTTC.

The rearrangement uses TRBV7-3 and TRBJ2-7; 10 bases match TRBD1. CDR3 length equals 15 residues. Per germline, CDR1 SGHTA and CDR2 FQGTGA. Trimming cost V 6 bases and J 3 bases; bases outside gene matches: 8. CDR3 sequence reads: CASSLTGGHIYEQYF. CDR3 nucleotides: TGTGCCAGCAGTCTGACAGGGGGCCACATCTACGAGCAGTACTTC.

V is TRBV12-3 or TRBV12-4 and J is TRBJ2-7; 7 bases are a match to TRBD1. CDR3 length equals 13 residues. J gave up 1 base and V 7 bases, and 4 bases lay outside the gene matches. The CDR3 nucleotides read TGTGCCAGCAATAAGGGACAGTCCTACGAGCAGTACTTC. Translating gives CASNKGQSYEQYF.

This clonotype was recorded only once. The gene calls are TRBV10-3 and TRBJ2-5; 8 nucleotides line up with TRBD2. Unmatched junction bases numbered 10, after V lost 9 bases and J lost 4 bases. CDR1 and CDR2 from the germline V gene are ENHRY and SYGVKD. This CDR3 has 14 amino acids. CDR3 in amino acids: CAIHSGETGETQYF. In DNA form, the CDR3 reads TGTGCCATACATAGCGGGGAAACTGGAGAGACCCAGTACTTC.

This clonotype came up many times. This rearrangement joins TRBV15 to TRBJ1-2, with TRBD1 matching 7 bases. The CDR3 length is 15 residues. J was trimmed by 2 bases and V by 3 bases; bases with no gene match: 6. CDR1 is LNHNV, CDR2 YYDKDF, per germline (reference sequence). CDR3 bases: TGTGCCACCAGCAGTGATAGGGGGCCCAACTATGGCTACACCTTC. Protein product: CATSSDRGPNYGYTF.

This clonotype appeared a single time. The CDR3 loop reads CSVDVGHYEQYF. The CDR3 DNA reads TGCAGCGTTGACGTGGGACACTACGAGCAGTACTTC. This rearrangement joins TRBV29-1 to TRBJ2-7; D might be TRBD1 (6 bases). The CDR3 contains 12 residues. Per germline, CDR1 SQVTM and CDR2 ANQGSEA. V was cut by 3 bases and J by 3 bases, with 9 bases left in between.

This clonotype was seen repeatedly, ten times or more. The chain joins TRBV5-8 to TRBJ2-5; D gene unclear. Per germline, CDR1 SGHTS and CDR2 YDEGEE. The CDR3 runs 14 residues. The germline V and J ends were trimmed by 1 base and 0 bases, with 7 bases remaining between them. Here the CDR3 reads CASSLNPYQETQYF. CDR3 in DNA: TGTGCCAGCAGCTTGAATCCGTACCAAGAGACCCAGTACTTC.

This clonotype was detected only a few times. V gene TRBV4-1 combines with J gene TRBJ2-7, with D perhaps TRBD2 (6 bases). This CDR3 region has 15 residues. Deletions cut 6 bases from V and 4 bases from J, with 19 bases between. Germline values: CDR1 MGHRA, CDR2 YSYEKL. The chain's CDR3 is CASRYTARGNYEQYF. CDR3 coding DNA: TGCGCCAGCAGATACACTGCGCGGGGTAATTACGAGCAGTACTTC.

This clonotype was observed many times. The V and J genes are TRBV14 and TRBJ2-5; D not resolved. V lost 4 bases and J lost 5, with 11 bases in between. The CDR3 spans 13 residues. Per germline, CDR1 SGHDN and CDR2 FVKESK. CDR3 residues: CASSLLWAETQYF. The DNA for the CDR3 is TGTGCCAGCAGCCTCCTCTGGGCGGAGACCCAGTACTTC.

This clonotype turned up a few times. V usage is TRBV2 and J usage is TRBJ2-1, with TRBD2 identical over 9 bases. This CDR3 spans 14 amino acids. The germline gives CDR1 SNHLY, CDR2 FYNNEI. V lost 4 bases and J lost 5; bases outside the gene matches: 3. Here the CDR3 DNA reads TGTGCCAGCAGTGGGACTAGCGCCCACAATGAGCAGTTCTTC. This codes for CASSGTSAHNEQFF.

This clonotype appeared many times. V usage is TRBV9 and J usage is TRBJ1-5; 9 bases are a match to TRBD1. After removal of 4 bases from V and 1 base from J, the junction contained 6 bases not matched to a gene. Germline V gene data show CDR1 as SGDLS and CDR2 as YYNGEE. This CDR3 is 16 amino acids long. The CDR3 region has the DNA TGTGCCAGCAGCAAGGGACAGGGTCTGAGCAATCAGCCCCAGCATTTT. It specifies CASSKGQGLSNQPQHF.

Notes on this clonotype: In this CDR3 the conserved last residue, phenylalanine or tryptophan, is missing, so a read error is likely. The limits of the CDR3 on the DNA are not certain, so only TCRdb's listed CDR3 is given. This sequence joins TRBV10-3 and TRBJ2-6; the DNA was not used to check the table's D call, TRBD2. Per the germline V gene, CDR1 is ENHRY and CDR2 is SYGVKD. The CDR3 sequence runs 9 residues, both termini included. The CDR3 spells CAISESIAS.

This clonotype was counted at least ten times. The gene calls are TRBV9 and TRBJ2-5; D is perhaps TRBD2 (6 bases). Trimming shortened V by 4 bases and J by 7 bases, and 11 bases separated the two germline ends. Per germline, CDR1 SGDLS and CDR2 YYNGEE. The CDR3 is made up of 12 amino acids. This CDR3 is CASSRPRGTQYF. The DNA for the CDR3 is TGTGCCAGCAGCCGACCGCGGGGGACCCAGTACTTC.

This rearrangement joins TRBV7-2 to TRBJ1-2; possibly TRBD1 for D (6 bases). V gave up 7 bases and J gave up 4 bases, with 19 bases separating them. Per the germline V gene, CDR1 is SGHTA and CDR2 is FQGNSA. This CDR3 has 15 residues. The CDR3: CASTLSGVNSYGYTF. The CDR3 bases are TGTGCCAGCACCCTATCAGGGGTAAACAGCTATGGCTACACCTTC.

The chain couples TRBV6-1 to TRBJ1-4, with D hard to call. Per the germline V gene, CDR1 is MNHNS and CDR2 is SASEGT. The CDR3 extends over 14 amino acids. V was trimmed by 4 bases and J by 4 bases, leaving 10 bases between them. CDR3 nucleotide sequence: TGTGCCAGCAGTGGCCGGGCCGGTAATGAAAAACTGTTTTTT. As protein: CASSGRAGNEKLFF.

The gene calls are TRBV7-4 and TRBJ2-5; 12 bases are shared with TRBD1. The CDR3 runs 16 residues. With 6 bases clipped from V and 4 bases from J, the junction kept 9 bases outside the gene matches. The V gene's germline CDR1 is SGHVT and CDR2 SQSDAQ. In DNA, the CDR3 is TGTGCCAGCAGGGGCCGGGACAGGGGGCGCACAGAGACCCAGTACTTC. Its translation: CASRGRDRGRTETQYF.